What follows is one TCR beta chain and its context. The CDR3 end falls 3 residues outside the read, so it is completed with the germline J gene. The method was immunoSEQ multiplex PCR; TCRdb's version includes in-frame clones alone and lacks a portion of them. This sample's table reports about 46,000 clones. The sample comes from a study of T cells in women clearing cervical HPV infection. Looked up from germline, CDR1 is MNHEY and CDR2 is SVGEGT. The CDR3 loop spans 15 amino acids. Trimming cost V 2 bases and J 4 bases; bases outside gene matches: 7. The sequencing sample was made of blood buffy coat. The chain combines TRBV6-2 or TRBV6-3 with TRBJ1-2, with TRBD1 matching 7 bases. The receptor's source is a woman between 18 and 70 years old with a cervical HPV16 infection that either progressed to CIN3+ or cleared (not recorded which). CDR3 protein: CASSYVPGQTYGYTF. The covered CDR3 bases are TGTGCCAGCAGTTACGTTCCGGGACAGACCTATGGC.